The 28 T cell receptor beta chains below all came from one sample that was sequenced in a study of blood T cell repertoires in COVID-19. Profiling relied on immunoSEQ multiplex PCR, and the TCRdb table lists in-frame clones only, not all of them. The sample lists fewer than 250,000 clones, around nine tenths seen once, with 3% to 3.5% in the top ten. Source material: peripheral blood. Source of these receptors: a man in his fifties or sixties with acute or convalescent COVID-19.

The chain couples TRBV6-2 or TRBV6-3 to TRBJ1-5; D gene uncertain. Germline V CDR1 and CDR2: MNHEY, SVGEGT. Trimming left V 4 bases short and J 11 bases short, with 12 bases between. The CDR3 loop spans 12 amino acids. Written as DNA, the CDR3 is TGTGCCAGCAGTTCTAGTTTCGGGGCCCAGCATTTT. Protein: CASSSSFGAQHF.

The chain uses TRBV6-2 or TRBV6-3 and TRBJ2-7, with D maybe TRBD2 (5 bases). Trimming left V 6 bases short and J 2 bases short, with 11 bases between. The CDR3 is 13 amino acids. From germline, CDR1 is MNHEY and CDR2 SVGEGT. CDR3 amino acids: CASSPGIPYEQYF. In DNA form, the CDR3 reads TGTGCCAGCAGCCCCGGGATTCCCTACGAGCAGTACTTC.

The CDR3 loop is CASSMGQRKFPSGNTIYF. The CDR3 bases are TGTGCCAGCAGCATGGGACAGCGTAAGTTCCCCTCTGGAAACACCATATATTTT. This rearrangement joins TRBV7-2 to TRBJ1-3; the match to TRBD1 covers 7 bases. The CDR3 runs to 18 residues. CDR1 SGHTA and CDR2 FQGNSA come from the germline V gene. V shed 5 bases, J shed 0 bases, and the junction held 13 bases outside the gene matches.

This clone was seen once. The chain links TRBV25-1 to TRBJ1-1, with D perhaps TRBD1 (5 bases). In germline, CDR1 is MGHDK, CDR2 SYGVNS. The CDR3 runs 14 residues. V was shortened by 5 bases and J by 4 bases, with 14 bases between the two germline ends. In DNA form, the CDR3 reads TGTGCCAGCAGTACCCTCCAGGGATCCACTGAAGCTTTCTTT. Protein: CASSTLQGSTEAFF.

The sample holds one count of this clone. V usage is TRBV2 and J usage is TRBJ1-5; the match to TRBD1 covers 9 bases. Germline assignment: CDR1 SNHLY and CDR2 FYNNEI. The CDR3 contains 14 residues. With V trimmed by 6 bases and J by 7 bases, 7 bases remained unmatched. The CDR3, as DNA: TGTGCCAGCAGGACAGGGGGGAGTAGCCAGCCCCAGCATTTT. It is translated as CASRTGGSSQPQHF.

The V gene is TRBV6-5, the J gene TRBJ2-7, with 7 nucleotides matching TRBD2. CDR1 MNHEY and CDR2 SVGAGI come from the germline V gene. V was clipped by 7 bases and J by 2 bases; unmatched bases: 8. The CDR3 has 14 residues. The CDR3 DNA sequence: TGTGCCAGCACTCCCCTGGGGGGGGCCTACGAGCAGTACTTC. Its translation: CASTPLGGAYEQYF.

This sequence joins TRBV5-8 and TRBJ2-6; D ambiguous. The V end was cut by 0 bases, the J end by 0 bases, with 7 bases between. Germline V gene data show CDR1 as SGHTS and CDR2 as YDEGEE. This CDR3 spans 16 amino acids. The chain's CDR3 is CASSLGDASGANVLTF. Written as DNA, the CDR3 is TGTGCCAGCAGCTTGGGCGATGCCTCTGGGGCCAACGTCCTGACTTTC.

V usage is TRBV19 and J usage is TRBJ2-7; 8 positions agree with TRBD2. The ends lost 3 bases at V and 0 bases at J; junction bases unmatched: 13. Germline V gene data show CDR1 as LNHDA and CDR2 as SQIVND (reference sequence). The CDR3 covers 18 residues. In DNA form, the CDR3 reads TGTGCCAGTAGTATGGGGGTTTATAGCGGGGCAAACTCCTACGAGCAGTACTTC. Its translation is CASSMGVYSGANSYEQYF.

J is TRBJ2-5 and V is TRBV7-2, with 7 bases that match TRBD1. This CDR3 has 14 residues. Germline V gives CDR1 SGHTA, CDR2 FQGNSA. Losses at the gene ends were 5 bases for V and 4 bases for J; bases not matched to a gene: 7. The CDR3 coding sequence is TGTGCCAGCAGCCCTGACAGGGCCGCAGAGACCCAGTACTTC. Translating gives CASSPDRAAETQYF. Filled out from reference TRBV7-2 and TRBJ2-5, the complete variable domain reads GAGVSQSPSNKVTEKGKDVELRCDPISGHTALYWYRQSLGQGLEFLIYFQGNSAPDKSGLPSDRFSAERTGGSVSTLTIQRTQQEDSAVYLCASSPDRAAETQYFGPGTRLLVL.

The rearrangement links TRBV2 to TRBJ1-3; D is unresolved. The CDR3 is 11 residues long. V was trimmed by 5 bases and J by 4 bases, leaving 3 bases between them. Germline V CDR1 and CDR2: SNHLY, FYNNEI. The CDR3 protein is CASSSGNTIYF. The CDR3 DNA follows: TGTGCCAGCAGTTCAGGAAACACCATATATTTT. The whole variable domain, filled in from reference TRBV2 and TRBJ1-3, reads EPEVTQTPSHQVTQMGQEVILRCVPISNHLYFYWYRQILGQKVEFLVSFYNNEISEKSEIFDDQFSVERPDGSNFTLKIRSTKLEDSAMYFCASSSGNTIYFGEGSWLTVV.

CDR3 DNA: TGTGCCAGCAGTTCACCCGGGACTAGGGGAAGCAATCAGCCCCAGCATTTT. This translates into CASSSPGTRGSNQPQHF. V is TRBV28 and J is TRBJ1-5; D possibly corresponds to TRBD1 (5 bases). CDR1 MDHEN and CDR2 SYDVKM come from the germline V gene. This CDR3 region has 17 residues. V lost 4 bases and J 1 base, leaving 17 bases between the germline ends.

This chain connects TRBV29-1 to TRBJ2-1; 7 bases match TRBD1. In germline, CDR1 is SQVTM, CDR2 ANQGSEA. V shed 8 bases, J shed 15 bases, and the junction held 13 bases outside the gene matches. The CDR3 sequence is 11 residues long. For the CDR3, the DNA is TGCAGCATGAGGACAGGCTCCTCGGCGTTCTTC. Translating gives CSMRTGSSAFF.

CDR3 sequence: CASSILAGVVGYTF. The CDR3, as DNA: TGTGCCAGTAGTATCCTGGCAGGGGTTGTTGGCTACACCTTC. The chain is built from TRBV19 and TRBJ1-2, with D possibly matching TRBD1 (6 bases). From germline, CDR1 is LNHDA and CDR2 SQIVND (reference sequence). This CDR3 comprises 14 residues. V shed 3 bases and J shed 7 bases, with 15 bases lying between them.

This chain joins TRBV11-3 and TRBJ2-5; 10 bases fit TRBD1. Germline trimming cut 6 bases from V and 4 bases from J; bases unmatched to any gene: 2. This CDR3 is 13 amino acids long. The germline V gene encodes CDR1 SGHNT and CDR2 YENEEA. CDR3 sequence (DNA): TGTGCCAGCAGTGGGACAGGGGTAGAGACCCAGTACTTC. It specifies CASSGTGVETQYF.

The rearrangement uses TRBV28 and TRBJ1-5; D unclear. Deletions cut 8 bases from V and 1 base from J, with 12 bases between. The CDR3 loop spans 14 amino acids. The V gene's germline CDR1 is MDHEN and CDR2 SYDVKM. CDR3: CASLSGLSNQPQHF. DNA of the CDR3: TGTGCCAGCCTCTCTGGACTGAGCAATCAGCCCCAGCATTTT.

The chain has TRBV5-6 and TRBJ1-2, with no clear D. The CDR3 runs to 13 residues. From germline, CDR1 is SGHDT and CDR2 YYEEEE. V was clipped by 2 bases and J by 4 bases, with 9 bases between them. CDR3 residues: CASSFSRAYGYTF. The CDR3 region has the DNA TGTGCCAGCAGCTTTAGTAGAGCCTATGGCTACACCTTC.

V and J are TRBV6-2 or TRBV6-3 and TRBJ1-2, with D possibly TRBD1 on 6 matching bases. CDR3 length: 16 residues. Trimming took 4 bases from V and 0 from J, leaving 15 bases between them. Germline V lookup: CDR1 MNHEY, CDR2 SVGEGT. CDR3 protein: CASSFPGQRANYGYTF. CDR3 DNA sequence: TGTGCCAGCAGTTTCCCTGGACAGAGAGCTAACTATGGCTACACCTTC.

This rearrangement joins TRBV5-1 to TRBJ2-1; 9 positions agree with TRBD2. This CDR3 is 15 amino acids long. The ends lost 2 bases at V and 9 bases at J; junction bases unmatched: 9. Germline assignment: CDR1 SGHRS and CDR2 YFSETQ. The CDR3, as DNA: TGCGCCAGCAGCTTCTTTAGCGGGGGCCAAGGTGAGCAGTTCTTC. This sequence encodes CASSFFSGGQGEQFF. The full variable domain, with the rest looked up from reference TRBV5-1 and TRBJ2-1, is KAGVTQTPRYLIKTRGQQVTLSCSPISGHRSVSWYQQTPGQGLQFLFEYFSETQRNKGNFPGRFSGRQFSNSRSEMNVSTLELGDSALYLCASSFFSGGQGEQFFGPGTRLTVL.

J is TRBJ2-2 and V is TRBV6-6, with D unclear. Trimming took 0 bases from V and 1 from J, leaving 6 bases between them. In germline, CDR1 is MNHNY, CDR2 SVGAGI (reference sequence). The CDR3 contains 15 residues. CDR3 DNA: TGTGCCAGCAGTTACTCTAGCCGGAACACCGGGGAGCTGTTTTTT. This sequence encodes CASSYSSRNTGELFF.

This sequence joins TRBV7-2 and TRBJ2-5; tentative D call: TRBD1 (8 bases). The CDR3 is 18 amino acids. CDR1 is SGHTA and CDR2 is FQGNSA in the germline V gene. V lost 4 bases and J 3 bases, leaving 24 bases between the germline ends. The CDR3 sequence: CASSSGQGGFGFEETQYF. CDR3 DNA: TGTGCCAGCAGCTCAGGACAGGGAGGGTTCGGTTTCGAAGAGACCCAGTACTTC.

A single count supports this clone. The rearrangement links TRBV12-5 to TRBJ2-3, with D possibly being TRBD2 (7 bases). The CDR3 spans 14 residues. Germline V gene data show CDR1 as LGHNT and CDR2 as FRNRAP. V shed 11 bases and J shed 0 bases, with 15 bases lying between them. This CDR3 reads CALTEGGSTDTQYF. The DNA of the CDR3 is TGTGCTCTAACAGAGGGGGGGAGCACAGATACGCAGTATTTT.

J is TRBJ2-4 and V is TRBV5-1; 8 nucleotides align to TRBD1. This CDR3 region has 17 residues. Per germline, CDR1 SGHRS and CDR2 YFSETQ. Trimming removed 0 bases from V and 3 bases from J; junction bases left unmatched: 8. CDR3 in amino acids: CASSLDPGGAGKNIQYF. The CDR3 DNA reads TGCGCCAGCAGCTTGGACCCAGGGGGCGCCGGCAAAAACATTCAGTACTTC. Drawing the rest from reference TRBV5-1 and TRBJ2-4, the complete variable domain is KAGVTQTPRYLIKTRGQQVTLSCSPISGHRSVSWYQQTPGQGLQFLFEYFSETQRNKGNFPGRFSGRQFSNSRSEMNVSTLELGDSALYLCASSLDPGGAGKNIQYFGAGTRLSVL.

The chain has TRBV28 and TRBJ1-2; possibly TRBD1 for D (6 bases). Trimming stripped 1 base from V and 6 bases from J, with 15 bases between. The CDR3 runs 15 residues. Germline values: CDR1 MDHEN, CDR2 SYDVKM. In DNA form, the CDR3 reads TGTGCCAGCAGTTTATCGGGGACACCCGGCCATGGCTACACCTTC. Encoded protein: CASSLSGTPGHGYTF.

This chain uses TRBV28 with TRBJ2-2; possibly TRBD1 for D (7 bases). CDR3 length: 14 residues. CDR1 and CDR2 from the germline V gene are MDHEN and SYDVKM. Trimming cost V 3 bases and J 5 bases, with 10 bases left between them. CDR3 protein: CASSLAGGTGELFF. The CDR3 coding sequence is TGTGCCAGCAGTTTGGCAGGGGGGACCGGGGAGCTGTTTTTT.

J is TRBJ2-2 and V is TRBV7-8, with TRBD1 identical over 7 bases. This CDR3 region has 14 residues. Per the germline V gene, CDR1 is SGHVS and CDR2 is FQNEAQ. With V trimmed by 5 bases and J by 5 bases, 5 bases remained unmatched. The CDR3 DNA reads TGTGCCAGCAGCAGACAGGGATGGACCGGGGAGCTGTTTTTT. This codes for CASSRQGWTGELFF.

This chain links TRBV5-4 with TRBJ2-7; 11 bases fit TRBD2. CDR3 length equals 19 residues. V lost 3 bases and J lost 4; bases outside the gene matches: 18. Germline V gene data show CDR1 as SGHNT and CDR2 as YYREEE (reference sequence). Here the CDR3 DNA reads TGTGCCAGCAGCTCCGCAAGGGGCTCGACTAGCGGGGTTAAGTACGAGCAGTACTTC. Its protein is CASSSARGSTSGVKYEQYF.

This chain joins TRBV13 and TRBJ1-1, with D perhaps TRBD1 (5 bases). V was cut by 5 bases and J by 4 bases, with 23 bases left in between. The V gene's germline CDR1 is PRHDT and CDR2 FYEKMQ (reference sequence). The CDR3 covers 17 residues. CDR3 loop: CASSPRPATEESTEAFF. DNA for the CDR3: TGTGCCAGCAGCCCTAGGCCAGCGACAGAGGAGAGCACTGAAGCTTTCTTT.

This rearrangement joins TRBV19 to TRBJ1-2; 11 bases are a match to TRBD1. With 3 bases clipped from V and 3 bases from J, the junction kept 3 bases outside the gene matches. Germline V CDR1 and CDR2: LNHDA, SQIVND (reference sequence). The CDR3 loop spans 15 amino acids. Here the CDR3 DNA reads TGTGCCAGTAGTATGGGACAGGGGGTTCACTATGGCTACACCTTC. It specifies CASSMGQGVHYGYTF.